Given below is one T cell receptor beta chain in context. Its antigen is currently unknown. The data derive from a study of blood T cells in healthy people across ages. A J-beta primer mix and a sample-barcoded 5' primer were used in a second PCR of roughly 7 to 12 cycles. MiXCR, run by TCRdb on the 5' RACE reads, gives a single entry per CDR3 protein. This table holds about 1.8 million distinct CDR3 sequences, around 50% found once. Whole-study results and caveats: Considered underestimates were the diversity estimates obtained from one million T cells. Age showed a roughly linear inverse relationship with TCR beta diversity per million T cells.

The V and J ends lost 6 bases and 1 base, in that order; junction bases with no gene match: 2. In germline, CDR1 is SNHLY, CDR2 FYNNEI. This CDR3 is built from 13 residues. Each individual donor underwent a draw of approximately 9.8 milliliters of peripheral blood. Sequencing was done on a sample of blood. The TCR comes from a middle-aged woman in good health. The V gene is TRBV2, the J gene TRBJ1-2, with 7 bases lining up with TRBD1. The CDR3 nucleotides read TGTGCCAGCAGGGCAGGGGGTAACTATGGCTACACCTTC. Its protein product is CASRAGGNYGYTF.